What follows are 22 T cell receptor beta chains derived from one specimen sequenced in a study of early T cells in non-severe SARS-CoV-2 infection. Using its own MiXCR run on the 5' RACE reads, TCRdb lists one record per CDR3 protein. The table shows about 37,000 distinct CDR3 sequences, with 5% to 6.5% occurring only once. The sample consisted of whole blood. These receptors were taken from an adult who was a healthcare worker with PCR-confirmed SARS-CoV-2 infection or an uninfected control (not recorded which).

The rearrangement joins TRBV3-1 to TRBJ2-7; 8 bases line up with TRBD2. The CDR3 runs to 15 residues. Trimming took 4 bases from V and 2 from J; bases not matched to a gene: 7. Germline V lookup: CDR1 LGHDT, CDR2 YNNKEL (reference sequence). The CDR3 region is CASSRTSGGPYEQYF. In nucleotides, the CDR3 is TGTGCCAGCAGCCGTACTAGCGGCGGTCCCTACGAGCAGTACTTC.

This chain connects TRBV6-1 to TRBJ2-3, with D maybe TRBD1 (5 bases). This CDR3 comprises 14 residues. Germline V gene lookup returns CDR1 MNHNS and CDR2 SASEGT. With 2 bases removed from V and 2 bases from J, the gap between germline ends came to 8 bases. The CDR3 DNA is TGTGCCAGCAGTGAAACAGGTTACACAGATACGCAGTATTTT. Its translation is CASSETGYTDTQYF.

In this sample, this clonotype turned up many times. The CDR3 sequence is CASSPDSSGELFF. In DNA, the CDR3 is TGTGCCAGCAGCCCAGACTCGTCTGGGGAGCTGTTTTTT. This sequence joins TRBV13 and TRBJ2-2, with D hard to call. V was clipped by 5 bases and J by 8 bases, with 12 bases between them. CDR3 length equals 13 residues. Germline CDR1 is PRHDT and CDR2 is FYEKMQ (reference sequence).

This clonotype was recorded many times. The chain uses TRBV28 and TRBJ2-7; 7 nucleotides match TRBD2. Germline-derived CDR1 and CDR2 are MDHEN and SYDVKM. The junction had 10 bases not matched to a gene; V was cut back by 5 bases and J by 3 bases. The CDR3 loop spans 15 amino acids. The DNA of the CDR3 is TGTGCCAGCAGTCCCTTAGCGGGTTCGGGCTACGAGCAGTACTTC. It is translated as CASSPLAGSGYEQYF.

This clonotype was found many times. The chain is built from TRBV12-2 and TRBJ2-3; the table's TRBD1 call for D was not verified on the DNA. TRBV12-2 is an annotated pseudogene. This CDR3 is 18 amino acids long. DNA for the CDR3: TGTGCAAGTCGCTTAGTCCTGGGTCCTTTTCCAGGGGGAGATACGCAGTATTTT. Translation: CASRLVLGPFPGGDTQYF.

Many counts were recorded for this clonotype. This chain links TRBV6-5 with TRBJ1-2; D may be TRBD1 (6 bases). The germline V gene encodes CDR1 MNHEY and CDR2 SVGAGI. CDR3 size: 14 residues. Trimming removed 5 bases from V and 4 bases from J, with 14 bases in between. The CDR3 region is CASSGTDRRYGYTF. The CDR3 DNA reads as TGTGCCAGCAGTGGAACCGACAGGCGCTATGGCTACACCTTC.

This clonotype was seen a few times. Germline and junction disagree at one end, which may indicate a read error. V usage is TRBV12-3 or TRBV12-4 and J usage is TRBJ2-3; D perhaps matches TRBD2 (5 bases). CDR3 length equals 13 residues. CDR3 nucleotide sequence: TGTGTCAGCAGTTCCCGGGACACAGATACGCAGTATTTT. It encodes CVSSSRDTDTQYF.

This clonotype was seen repeatedly, ten times or more. This sequence joins TRBV11-2 and TRBJ1-5; a weak D match, TRBD1 (5 bases). Germline lookup yields CDR1 SGHAT and CDR2 FQNNGV. The CDR3 is 15 amino acids. Trimming took off 3 bases at V and 0 bases at J, with 9 bases between the two ends. The CDR3 protein is CASSLGTVSNQPQHF. Written as DNA, the CDR3 is TGTGCCAGCAGCTTGGGGACGGTTAGCAATCAGCCCCAGCATTTT.

In its sample, this clonotype was seen many times. The chain joins TRBV7-8 to TRBJ2-5; a possible D gene is TRBD1 (6 bases). CDR1 SGHVS and CDR2 FQNEAQ come from the germline V gene. This CDR3 has 14 residues. Trimming took 1 base from V and 5 from J, leaving 11 bases between them. Here the CDR3 reads CASSLGQGFETQYF. The CDR3 nucleotides read TGTGCCAGCAGCTTAGGGCAGGGGTTCGAGACCCAGTACTTC.

This clonotype came up a few times. This is likely a read error, given that the CDR3 carries no conserved phenylalanine or tryptophan at its end. The chain combines TRBV20-1 with TRBJ2-3; 13 nucleotides match TRBD2. CDR3 size: 15 residues. Germline CDR1 is DFQATT and CDR2 is SNEGSKA (reference sequence). V lost 5 bases and J lost 0; bases outside the gene matches: 2. CDR3 region: CSAGTSGTSTDTQYL. CDR3 coding DNA: TGCAGTGCTGGGACTAGCGGGACGAGCACAGATACGCAGTATCTT.

This clonotype occurred many times. The chain is built from TRBV18 and TRBJ1-4, with D possibly TRBD1 on 5 matching bases. Trimming pared 6 bases from V and 3 bases from J, leaving 14 bases between. Germline V gene data show CDR1 as KGHSH and CDR2 as LQKENI. The CDR3 loop spans 15 amino acids. As DNA, the CDR3 is TGTGCCAGCTCCCCAGGGCCGGCTCCTAATGAAAAACTGTTTTTT. It specifies CASSPGPAPNEKLFF.

Only a few counts were recorded for this clonotype. The chain has TRBV9 and TRBJ1-6; TRBD1 is a possible D gene (5 bases). The CDR3 covers 16 residues. CDR1 and CDR2 (germline): SGDLS, YYNGEE. V shed 0 bases and J shed 6 bases, with 13 bases lying between them. The CDR3 sequence is CASSVGLGTVNSPLHF. The CDR3 nucleotides read TGTGCCAGCAGCGTAGGACTCGGGACCGTTAATTCACCCCTCCACTTT.

This clonotype was seen at least ten times. V is TRBV27 and J is TRBJ2-5; 8 bases fit TRBD2. CDR1 and CDR2 from the germline V gene are MNHEY and SMNVEV (reference sequence). The V and J ends lost 5 bases and 2 bases, in that order; junction bases with no gene match: 4. The CDR3 runs to 14 residues. The CDR3 sequence is CASSRGGLQETQYF. Written as DNA, the CDR3 is TGTGCCAGCAGTCGGGGGGGCCTTCAAGAGACCCAGTACTTC.

This clonotype was seen repeatedly, ten times or more. The chain carries TRBV6-1 and TRBJ2-3; TRBD2 aligns across 11 bases. The ends lost 5 bases at V and 2 bases at J; junction bases unmatched: 3. CDR3 length: 15 amino acids. Germline CDR1 and CDR2: MNHNS and SASEGT. The CDR3: CASSRLAGITDTQYF. CDR3 nucleotide sequence: TGTGCCAGCAGTCGACTAGCGGGGATCACAGATACGCAGTATTTT.

This clonotype has ten or more counts. CDR3 residues: CSASRLAGGPVNTQYF. The CDR3 DNA follows: TGCAGTGCTAGCCGACTAGCGGGAGGGCCCGTAAATACGCAGTATTTT. The rearrangement uses TRBV20-1 and TRBJ2-3, with 14 bases that match TRBD2. Germline V gives CDR1 DFQATT, CDR2 SNEGSKA (reference sequence). V lost 3 bases, J lost 7 bases, and 9 bases stayed unmatched. CDR3 length equals 16 residues.

This clonotype has ten or more counts. The CDR3 is CASSLAGLGTDTQYF. The CDR3 nucleotides read TGTGCCAGCAGTTTGGCGGGATTGGGCACAGATACGCAGTATTTT. The chain is built from TRBV28 and TRBJ2-3; TRBD2 might be the D (6 bases). The CDR3 has 15 amino acids. In germline, CDR1 is MDHEN, CDR2 SYDVKM. The V end lost 3 bases, the J end lost 1 base, and 11 bases lay between the germline ends.

The table lists this clonotype with many counts. The rearrangement joins TRBV6-5 to TRBJ2-3; a possible D gene is TRBD2 (5 bases). Germline V gene sequence: CDR1 MNHEY, CDR2 SVGAGI. V gave up 3 bases and J gave up 2 bases, with 9 bases separating them. CDR3 length: 14 amino acids. The CDR3 here is CASSYSGFTDTQYF. The DNA for the CDR3 is TGTGCCAGCAGTTATTCGGGGTTCACAGATACGCAGTATTTT.

This clonotype was picked up many times. The chain recombines TRBV29-1 with TRBJ1-1; D gene uncertain. Trimming stripped 3 bases from V and 4 bases from J, with 0 bases between. This CDR3 is built from 9 residues. Per the germline V gene, CDR1 is SQVTM and CDR2 is ANQGSEA. DNA for the CDR3: TGCAGCGTTGACACTGAAGCTTTCTTT. This codes for CSVDTEAFF.

The CDR3 DNA reads as TGTGCCAGCAGGGGACAGGGGCGCACGGCTGAAGCTTTCTTT. Protein product: CASRGQGRTAEAFF. The chain links TRBV12-3 or TRBV12-4 to TRBJ1-1; TRBD1 matches at 10 bases. The CDR3 contains 14 residues. V lost 6 bases and J lost 6; bases outside the gene matches: 7.

This clonotype has at least ten counts. This sequence joins TRBV5-1 and TRBJ2-7; no clear D gene. This CDR3 is 14 amino acids long. V lost 5 bases and J lost 7, with 19 bases in between. Per the germline V gene, CDR1 is SGHRS and CDR2 is YFSETQ. The CDR3 loop reads CASRPTSSGQEQYF. The CDR3 DNA is TGCGCCAGCAGGCCAACCTCATCAGGTCAGGAGCAGTACTTC.

The chain is built from TRBV10-3 and TRBJ2-7, with a tentative D call TRBD2 (6 bases). The CDR3 has 15 residues. CDR1 is ENHRY, CDR2 SYGVKD, per germline. Trimming cost V 4 bases and J 0 bases, with 13 bases left between them. CDR3 loop: CAISVSGQPSYEQYF. The CDR3 bases are TGTGCCATCAGTGTTAGCGGCCAACCCTCCTACGAGCAGTACTTC.

In its sample, this clonotype was seen many times. This chain connects TRBV14 to TRBJ1-1; the match to TRBD1 covers 7 bases. The CDR3 runs 13 residues. The V gene's germline CDR1 is SGHDN and CDR2 FVKESK. Losses at the gene ends were 3 bases for V and 5 bases for J; bases not matched to a gene: 3. CDR3 nucleotide sequence: TGTGCCAGCAGCCAGGACAGGTGGACTGAAGCTTTCTTT. Translation gives CASSQDRWTEAFF.